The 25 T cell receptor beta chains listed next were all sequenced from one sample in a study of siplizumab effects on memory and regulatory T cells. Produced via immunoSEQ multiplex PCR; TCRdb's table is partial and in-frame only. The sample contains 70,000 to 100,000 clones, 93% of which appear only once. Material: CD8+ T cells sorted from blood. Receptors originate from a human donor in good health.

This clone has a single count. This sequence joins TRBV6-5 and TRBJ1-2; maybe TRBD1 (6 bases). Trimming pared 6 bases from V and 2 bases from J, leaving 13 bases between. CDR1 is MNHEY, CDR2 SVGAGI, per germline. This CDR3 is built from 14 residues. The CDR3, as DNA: TGTGCCAGCAGGCTAACCCAGGGGAACTATGGCTACACCTTC. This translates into CASRLTQGNYGYTF.

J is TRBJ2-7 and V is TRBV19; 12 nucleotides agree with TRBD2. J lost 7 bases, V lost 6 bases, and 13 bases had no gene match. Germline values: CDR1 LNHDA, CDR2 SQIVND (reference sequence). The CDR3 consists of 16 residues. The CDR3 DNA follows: TGTGCCAGTAGCCCCTACGGTTCTAGCGGGAGGGAGGAGCAGTACTTC. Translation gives CASSPYGSSGREEQYF.

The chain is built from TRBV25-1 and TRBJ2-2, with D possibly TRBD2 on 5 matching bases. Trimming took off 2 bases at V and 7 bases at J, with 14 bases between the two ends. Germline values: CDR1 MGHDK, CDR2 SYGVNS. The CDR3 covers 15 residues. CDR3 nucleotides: TGTGCCAGCAGTGAAGGCTCTAGCTCCCACGGGGAGCTGTTTTTT. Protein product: CASSEGSSSHGELFF. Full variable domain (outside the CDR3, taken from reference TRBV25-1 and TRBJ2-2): EADIYQTPRYLVIGTGKKITLECSQTMGHDKMYWYQQDPGMELHLIHYSYGVNSTEKGDLSSESTVSRIRTEHFPLTLESARPSHTSQYLCASSEGSSSHGELFFGEGSRLTVL.

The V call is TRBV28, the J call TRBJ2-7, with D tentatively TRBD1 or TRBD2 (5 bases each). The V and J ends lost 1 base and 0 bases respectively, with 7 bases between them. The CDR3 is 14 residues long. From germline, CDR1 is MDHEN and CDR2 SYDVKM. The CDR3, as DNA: TGTGCCAGCAGTTTATCCGGGGCCTCCTACGAGCAGTACTTC. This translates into CASSLSGASYEQYF.

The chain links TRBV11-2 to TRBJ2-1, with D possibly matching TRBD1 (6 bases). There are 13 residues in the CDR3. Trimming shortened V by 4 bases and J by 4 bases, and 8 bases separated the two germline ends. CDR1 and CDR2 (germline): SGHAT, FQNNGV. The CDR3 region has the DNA TGTGCCAGCAGCTCGACAGGATACAATGAGCAGTTCTTC. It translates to CASSSTGYNEQFF.

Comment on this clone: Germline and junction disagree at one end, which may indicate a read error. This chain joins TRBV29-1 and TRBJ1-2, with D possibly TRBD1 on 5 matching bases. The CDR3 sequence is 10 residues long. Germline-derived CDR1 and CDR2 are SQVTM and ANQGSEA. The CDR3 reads CSVDEAGRSF. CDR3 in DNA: TGCAGCGTTGATGAGGCAGGGCGTTCCTTC.

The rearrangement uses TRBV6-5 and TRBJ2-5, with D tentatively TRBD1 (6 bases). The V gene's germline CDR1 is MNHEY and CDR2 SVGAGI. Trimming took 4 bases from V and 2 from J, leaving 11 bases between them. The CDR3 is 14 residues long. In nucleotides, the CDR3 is TGTGCCAGCAGTTTGTCGCAGGGGCAAGAGACCCAGTACTTC. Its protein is CASSLSQGQETQYF.

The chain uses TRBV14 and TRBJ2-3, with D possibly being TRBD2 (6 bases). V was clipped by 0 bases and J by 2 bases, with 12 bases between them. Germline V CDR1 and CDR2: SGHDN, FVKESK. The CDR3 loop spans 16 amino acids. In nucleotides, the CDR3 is TGTGCCAGCAGCCAAGATTTTAGCGGAAACACAGATACGCAGTATTTT. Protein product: CASSQDFSGNTDTQYF.

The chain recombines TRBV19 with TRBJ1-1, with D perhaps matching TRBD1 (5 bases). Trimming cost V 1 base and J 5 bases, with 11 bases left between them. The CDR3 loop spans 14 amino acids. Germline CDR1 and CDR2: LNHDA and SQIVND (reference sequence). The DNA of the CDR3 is TGTGCCAGTAGTATAGGACAGCCACGGACTGAAGCTTTCTTT. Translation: CASSIGQPRTEAFF.

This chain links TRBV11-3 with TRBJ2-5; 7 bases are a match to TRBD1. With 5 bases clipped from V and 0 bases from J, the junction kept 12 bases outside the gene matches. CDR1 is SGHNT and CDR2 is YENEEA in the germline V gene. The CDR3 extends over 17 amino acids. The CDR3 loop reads CASSERGRVIYQETQYF. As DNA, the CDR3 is TGTGCCAGCAGCGAAAGGGGGCGGGTTATTTACCAAGAGACCCAGTACTTC.

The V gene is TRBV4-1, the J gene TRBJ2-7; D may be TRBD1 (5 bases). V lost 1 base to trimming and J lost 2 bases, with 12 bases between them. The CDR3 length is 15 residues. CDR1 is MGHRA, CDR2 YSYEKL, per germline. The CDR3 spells CASSQAQARTYEQYF. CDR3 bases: TGCGCCAGCAGCCAAGCACAGGCGCGAACCTACGAGCAGTACTTC.

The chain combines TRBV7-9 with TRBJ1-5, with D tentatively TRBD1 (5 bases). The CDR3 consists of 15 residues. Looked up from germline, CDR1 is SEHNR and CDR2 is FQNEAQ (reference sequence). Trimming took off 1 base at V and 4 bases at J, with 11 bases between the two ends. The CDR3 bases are TGTGCCAGCAGCTTAGGGAGGGGCCGAAATCAGCCCCAGCATTTT. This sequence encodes CASSLGRGRNQPQHF.

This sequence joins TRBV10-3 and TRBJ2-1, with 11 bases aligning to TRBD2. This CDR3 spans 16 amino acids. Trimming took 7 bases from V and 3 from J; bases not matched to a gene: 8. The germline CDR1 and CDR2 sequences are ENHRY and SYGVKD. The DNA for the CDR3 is TGTGCCATCAAAAGCCTAGCGGGAGGCAACTACAATGAGCAGTTCTTC. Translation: CAIKSLAGGNYNEQFF.

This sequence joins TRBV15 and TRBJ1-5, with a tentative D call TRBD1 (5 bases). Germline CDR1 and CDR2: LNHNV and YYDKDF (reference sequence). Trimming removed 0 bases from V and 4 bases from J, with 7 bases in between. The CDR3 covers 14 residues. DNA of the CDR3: TGTGCCACCAGCAGAGAGGGGGGGAATCAGCCCCAGCATTTT. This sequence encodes CATSREGGNQPQHF.

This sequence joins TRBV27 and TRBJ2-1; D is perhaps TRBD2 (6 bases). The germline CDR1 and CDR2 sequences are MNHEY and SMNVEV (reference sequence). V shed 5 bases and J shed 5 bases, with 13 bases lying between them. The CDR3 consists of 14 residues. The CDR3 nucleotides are TGTGCCAGCAGTACCCGCGGGGAAGACAATGAGCAGTTCTTC. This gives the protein CASSTRGEDNEQFF.

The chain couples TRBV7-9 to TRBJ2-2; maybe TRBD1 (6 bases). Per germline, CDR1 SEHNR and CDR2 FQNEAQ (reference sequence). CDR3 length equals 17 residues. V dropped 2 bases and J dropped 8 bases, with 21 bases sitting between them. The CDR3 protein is CASSLNEGTIFAGELFF. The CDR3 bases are TGTGCCAGCAGCTTAAACGAGGGGACAATATTTGCGGGGGAGCTGTTTTTT.

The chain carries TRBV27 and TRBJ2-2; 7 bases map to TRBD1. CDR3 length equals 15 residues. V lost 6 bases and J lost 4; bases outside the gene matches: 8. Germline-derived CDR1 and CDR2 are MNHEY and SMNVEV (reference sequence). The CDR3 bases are TGTGCCAGCAGCCCCGGGACAGTCGGCACCGGGGAGCTGTTTTTT. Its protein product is CASSPGTVGTGELFF.

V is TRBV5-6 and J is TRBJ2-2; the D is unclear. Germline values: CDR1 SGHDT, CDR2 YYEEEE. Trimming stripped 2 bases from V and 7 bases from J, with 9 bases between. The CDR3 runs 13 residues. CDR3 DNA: TGTGCCAGCAGCTTTAGTAGTGGCGGGGAGCTGTTTTTT. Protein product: CASSFSSGGELFF. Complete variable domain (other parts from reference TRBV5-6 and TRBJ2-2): DAGVTQSPTHLIKTRGQQVTLRCSPKSGHDTVSWYQQALGQGPQFIFQYYEEEERQRGNFPDRFSGHQFPNYSSELNVNALLLGDSALYLCASSFSSGGELFFGEGSRLTVL.

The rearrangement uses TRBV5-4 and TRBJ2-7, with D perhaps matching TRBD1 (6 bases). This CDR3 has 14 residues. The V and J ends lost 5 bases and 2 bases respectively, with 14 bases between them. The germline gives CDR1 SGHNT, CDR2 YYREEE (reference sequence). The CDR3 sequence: CASSPNREAYEQYF. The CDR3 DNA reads TGTGCCAGCAGTCCAAACAGGGAAGCCTACGAGCAGTACTTC.

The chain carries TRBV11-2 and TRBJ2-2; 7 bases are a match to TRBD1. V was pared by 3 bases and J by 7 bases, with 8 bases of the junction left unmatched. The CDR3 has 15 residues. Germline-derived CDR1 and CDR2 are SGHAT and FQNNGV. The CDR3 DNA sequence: TGTGCCAGCAGCTTTGATGACAGGGAGTACGGGGAGCTGTTTTTT. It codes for CASSFDDREYGELFF.

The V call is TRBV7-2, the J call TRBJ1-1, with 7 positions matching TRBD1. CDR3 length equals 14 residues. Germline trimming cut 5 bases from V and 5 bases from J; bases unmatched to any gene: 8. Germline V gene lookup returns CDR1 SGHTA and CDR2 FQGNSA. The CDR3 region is CASSPDQGGTEAFF. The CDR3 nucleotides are TGTGCCAGCAGCCCCGATCAGGGGGGAACTGAAGCTTTCTTT.

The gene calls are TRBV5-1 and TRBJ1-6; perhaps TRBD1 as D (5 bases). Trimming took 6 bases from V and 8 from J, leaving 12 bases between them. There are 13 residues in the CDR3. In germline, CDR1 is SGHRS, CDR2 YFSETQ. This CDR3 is CASTGEGHSPLHF. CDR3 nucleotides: TGCGCCAGCACTGGTGAGGGGCATTCACCCCTCCACTTT.

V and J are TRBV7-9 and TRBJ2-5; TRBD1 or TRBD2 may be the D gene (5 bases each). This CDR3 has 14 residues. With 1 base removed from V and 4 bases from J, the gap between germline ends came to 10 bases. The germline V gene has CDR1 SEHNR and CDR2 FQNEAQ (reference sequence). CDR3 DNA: TGTGCCAGCAGCTTAGGGGTTGGGGGAGAGACCCAGTACTTC. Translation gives CASSLGVGGETQYF.

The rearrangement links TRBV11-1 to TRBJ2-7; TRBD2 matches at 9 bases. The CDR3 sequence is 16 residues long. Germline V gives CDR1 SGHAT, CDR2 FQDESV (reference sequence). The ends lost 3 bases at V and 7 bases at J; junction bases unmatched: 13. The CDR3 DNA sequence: TGTGCCAGCAGCTTGGGGGAGCGGACTAGCGTGGAGGAGCAGTACTTC. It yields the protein CASSLGERTSVEEQYF. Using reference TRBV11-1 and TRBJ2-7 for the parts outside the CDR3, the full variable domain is EAEVAQSPRYKITEKSQAVAFWCDPISGHATLYWYRQILGQGPELLVQFQDESVVDDSQLPKDRFSAERLKGVDSTLKIQPAELGDSAMYLCASSLGERTSVEEQYFGPGTRLTVT.

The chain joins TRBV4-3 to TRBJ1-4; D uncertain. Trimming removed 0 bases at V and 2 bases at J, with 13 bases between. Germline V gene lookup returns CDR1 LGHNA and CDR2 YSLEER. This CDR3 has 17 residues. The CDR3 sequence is CASSQDSLGNTNEKLFF. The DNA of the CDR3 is TGCGCCAGCAGCCAAGATTCACTAGGGAATACTAATGAAAAACTGTTTTTT.